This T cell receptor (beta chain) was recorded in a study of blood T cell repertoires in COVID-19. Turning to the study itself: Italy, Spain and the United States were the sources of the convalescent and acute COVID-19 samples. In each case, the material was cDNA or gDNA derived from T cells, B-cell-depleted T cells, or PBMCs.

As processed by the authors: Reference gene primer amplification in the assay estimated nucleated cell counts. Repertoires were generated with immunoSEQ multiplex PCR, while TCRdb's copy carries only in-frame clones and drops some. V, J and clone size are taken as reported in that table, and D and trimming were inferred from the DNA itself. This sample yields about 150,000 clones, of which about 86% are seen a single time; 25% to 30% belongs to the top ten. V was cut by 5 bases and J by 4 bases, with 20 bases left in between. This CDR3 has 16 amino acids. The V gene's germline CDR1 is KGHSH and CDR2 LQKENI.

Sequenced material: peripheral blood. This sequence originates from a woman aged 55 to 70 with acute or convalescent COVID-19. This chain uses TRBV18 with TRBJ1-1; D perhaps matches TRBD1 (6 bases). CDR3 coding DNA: TGTGCCAGCTCAAGGATCTCTACAGGGCCGGGCACTGAAGCTTTCTTT. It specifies CASSRISTGPGTEAFF.